The 18 T cell receptor beta chains listed next were all sequenced from one sample in a study of blood T cell repertoires in COVID-19. Only in-frame clones appear in the TCRdb table, and some are missing; sequencing was by immunoSEQ multiplex PCR. The sample holds 95,000 to 150,000 clones; 60% to 85% are singletons and the top ten take under 3%. The sample taken for sequencing was peripheral blood. The receptors originated from a man between 65 and 79 years old with acute or convalescent COVID-19.

This chain uses TRBV9 with TRBJ1-2; TRBD1 agrees at 10 bases. This CDR3 has 15 residues. Germline CDR1 SGDLS, CDR2 YYNGEE. The V and J ends lost 0 bases and 7 bases, in that order; junction bases with no gene match: 6. Here the CDR3 reads CASSVVGTGDAGYTF. The CDR3 DNA follows: TGTGCCAGCAGCGTAGTAGGGACAGGGGATGCTGGCTACACCTTC.

This chain joins TRBV20-1 and TRBJ1-2; D perhaps matches TRBD1 (5 bases). Germline CDR1 DFQATT, CDR2 SNEGSKA (reference sequence). CDR3 length: 12 amino acids. Deletions cut 3 bases from V and 4 bases from J, with 9 bases between. The CDR3 loop reads CSASRQRYGYTF. Here the CDR3 DNA reads TGCAGTGCTAGTCGACAGCGCTATGGCTACACCTTC.

The chain uses TRBV9 and TRBJ2-1; D not resolved. The germline CDR1 and CDR2 sequences are SGDLS and YYNGEE. Trimming took 0 bases from V and 5 from J, leaving 12 bases between them. The CDR3 sequence is 15 residues long. CDR3 sequence: CASSVGLTQDNEQFF. The CDR3 nucleotides are TGTGCCAGCAGCGTAGGTTTGACACAAGACAATGAGCAGTTCTTC.

The chain uses TRBV9 and TRBJ2-5; TRBD2 agrees at 13 bases. V shed 4 bases and J 0 bases; nucleotides not matched to a gene: 6. The CDR3 spans 17 residues. From germline, CDR1 is SGDLS and CDR2 YYNGEE. The CDR3 loop reads CASSSLAGGQYQETQYF. The CDR3 DNA reads TGTGCCAGCAGCTCACTAGCGGGGGGGCAGTACCAAGAGACCCAGTACTTC.

The chain joins TRBV5-1 to TRBJ2-2; TRBD1 agrees at 7 bases. The CDR3 loop spans 15 amino acids. V dropped 2 bases and J dropped 6; count of bases not matched to a gene: 7. The germline gives CDR1 SGHRS, CDR2 YFSETQ. CDR3 bases: TGCGCCAGCAGCTTAACGACAGGGCGGGCCGGGGAGCTGTTTTTT. Its protein product is CASSLTTGRAGELFF.

The chain is built from TRBV7-8 and TRBJ1-1; D gene unclear. Germline V lookup: CDR1 SGHVS, CDR2 FQNEAQ. The V gene lost 1 base and the J gene lost 6 bases, with 15 bases spanning the gap. The CDR3 totals 15 residues. CDR3 nucleotide sequence: TGTGCCAGCAGCTTAGGCCGCAGGATGATCCCTGAAGCTTTCTTT. Amino acid sequence: CASSLGRRMIPEAFF.

Of note for this clone: Other DNA sequences from this sample encode an identical CDR3 as well. This chain connects TRBV5-6 to TRBJ1-3; 7 bases are shared with TRBD1. Germline CDR1 is SGHDT and CDR2 is YYEEEE. Unmatched junction bases numbered 4, after V lost 4 bases and J lost 0 bases. This CDR3 is 15 amino acids long. CDR3 region: CASSPGTVSGNTIYF. The CDR3 nucleotides are TGTGCCAGCAGCCCGGGGACAGTCTCTGGAAACACCATATATTTT.

CDR3 residues: CASSTPFITDRSYNEQFF. Written as DNA, the CDR3 is TGTGCCAGTAGTACGCCCTTTATTACAGACCGCTCCTACAATGAGCAGTTCTTC. The chain joins TRBV19 to TRBJ2-1; D gene unclear. The CDR3 contains 18 residues. Germline V CDR1 and CDR2: LNHDA, SQIVND (reference sequence). V shed 4 bases and J shed 0 bases, with 19 bases lying between them.

This chain's CDR3 is CASSLRAGGLRNEQFF. The CDR3 DNA sequence: TGTGCCAGCAGCTTACGAGCGGGGGGGCTCCGGAATGAGCAGTTCTTC. This sequence joins TRBV3-1 (or the pseudogene TRBV3-2) and TRBJ2-1, with 10 bases matching TRBD2. Germline CDR1 and CDR2: LGHDT and YNNKEL (reference sequence). With V trimmed by 5 bases and J by 7 bases, 11 bases remained unmatched. This CDR3 comprises 16 residues.

The chain combines TRBV19 with TRBJ2-7, with 7 bases lining up with TRBD2. Germline V gene data show CDR1 as LNHDA and CDR2 as SQIVND (reference sequence). V shed 9 bases and J 7 bases; nucleotides not matched to a gene: 15. The CDR3 spans 14 residues. CDR3 sequence (DNA): TGTGCCAGCACCCGTGCGGGGGTGGTGGGGGAGCAGTACTTC. It specifies CASTRAGVVGEQYF.

The rearrangement uses TRBV3-1 (or the pseudogene TRBV3-2) and TRBJ1-1; D remains unclear. Between the trimmed V and J ends, which lost 3 bases and 2 bases, there was a span of 13 bases. CDR3 length: 15 amino acids. The germline V gene has CDR1 LGHDT and CDR2 YNNKEL (reference sequence). CDR3 loop: CASSHNWGGNTEAFF. CDR3 coding DNA: TGTGCCAGCAGCCATAATTGGGGAGGAAACACTGAAGCTTTCTTT.

The CDR3 reads CASSLVARGTYEQYF. The CDR3 DNA follows: TGTGCCAGCAGCTTAGTAGCCAGGGGAACCTACGAGCAGTACTTC. The chain links TRBV7-2 to TRBJ2-7; D might be TRBD1 (6 bases). CDR1 and CDR2 (germline): SGHTA, FQGNSA. This CDR3 is built from 15 residues. Trimming pared 1 base from V and 2 bases from J, leaving 12 bases between.

The V and J genes are TRBV27 and TRBJ1-1; D may be TRBD1 (5 bases). This CDR3 is 12 amino acids long. Germline V lookup: CDR1 MNHEY, CDR2 SMNVEV (reference sequence). V gave up 7 bases and J gave up 4 bases, with 10 bases separating them. CDR3 DNA sequence: TGTGCCAGCACCGCGGGGGGCACTGAAGCTTTCTTT. Translation: CASTAGGTEAFF.

This clone was seen just once. The rearrangement joins TRBV9 to TRBJ2-7, with D possibly TRBD2 on 6 matching bases. The V end lost 4 bases, the J end lost 1 base, and 15 bases lay between the germline ends. Germline V gene lookup returns CDR1 SGDLS and CDR2 YYNGEE. There are 15 residues in the CDR3. Here the CDR3 DNA reads TGTGCCAGCAGCAAAGGCGGCGGGGTGTCCTACGAGCAGTACTTC. Protein product: CASSKGGGVSYEQYF.

V and J are TRBV14 and TRBJ1-4; D not resolved. Germline lookup yields CDR1 SGHDN and CDR2 FVKESK. V was shortened by 0 bases and J by 8 bases, with 7 bases between the two germline ends. CDR3 length: 13 amino acids. CDR3 loop: CASSQDRREKLFF. The CDR3 bases are TGTGCCAGCAGCCAAGATCGTCGGGAAAAACTGTTTTTT. The complete variable domain, with remaining parts taken from reference TRBV14 and TRBJ1-4, reads EAGVTQFPSHSVIEKGQTVTLRCDPISGHDNLYWYRRVMGKEIKFLLHFVKESKQDESGMPNNRFLAERTGGTYSTLKVQPAELEDSGVYFCASSQDRREKLFFGSGTQLSVL.

On this clone: Germline and junction disagree at one end, which may indicate a read error. The rearrangement uses TRBV5-6 and TRBJ1-4; 9 nucleotides match TRBD1. This CDR3 contains 13 residues. CDR1 is SGHDT and CDR2 is YYEEEE in the germline V gene. The CDR3 DNA follows: TGTGCCAGCAGCTTACAGGGGGCGAACGTGTTCCTTTTT. This gives the protein CASSLQGANVFLF. The full variable domain, in which reference TRBV5-6 and TRBJ1-4 provide the parts outside the CDR3, is DAGVTQSPTHLIKTRGQQVTLRCSPKSGHDTVSWYQQALGQGPQFIFQYYEEEERQRGNFPDRFSGHQFPNYSSELNVNALLLGDSALYLCASSLQGANVFLFGSGTQLSVL.

This chain joins TRBV4-3 and TRBJ1-1; TRBD1 aligns across 7 bases. The CDR3 is 12 amino acids. V lost 5 bases to trimming and J lost 7 bases; unmatched junction nucleotides: 4. The germline V gene encodes CDR1 LGHNA and CDR2 YSLEER. The CDR3 loop is CASSSSGGEAFF. Written as DNA, the CDR3 is TGCGCCAGCAGCTCCTCAGGGGGTGAAGCTTTCTTT.

The V call is TRBV11-2, the J call TRBJ1-1; a possible D gene is TRBD1 (6 bases). V was cut by 0 bases and J by 2 bases, with 19 bases left in between. Germline V lookup: CDR1 SGHAT, CDR2 FQNNGV. The CDR3 is 18 residues long. The CDR3 region is CASSLDPSRGRFNTEAFF. The CDR3 coding sequence is TGTGCCAGCAGCTTAGATCCCTCCAGGGGACGCTTTAACACTGAAGCTTTCTTT.